This T cell receptor beta chain was identified during a study of monozygotic twins with inflammatory bowel disease. Concerning this clonotype: The antigen is not known.

Study-wide findings and caveats: Especially where disease activity was present, IBD patients had fewer clonotypes in common with others than healthy twins did.

The input for each TCR library was approximately 3,400 ng of total RNA. UMIs that included a 6-nucleotide sample barcode were added by template switching, which took place during cDNA synthesis. Reprocessing the 5' RACE reads, TCRdb reports a single entry for every CDR3 protein and omits DNA. In total, the table holds 88,000 or so distinct CDR3 sequences. Sample: blood. The TCR originated in a human donor with ulcerative colitis or Crohn's disease, or a healthy co-twin of an affected twin (not recorded which).

This chain's CDR3 is CASSPSPGKDEKLFF. The chain couples TRBV5-1 to TRBJ1-4; the TCRdb D gene call, TRBD1, has no DNA to confirm it. This CDR3 spans 15 amino acids. The V gene's germline CDR1 is SGHRS and CDR2 YFSETQ.